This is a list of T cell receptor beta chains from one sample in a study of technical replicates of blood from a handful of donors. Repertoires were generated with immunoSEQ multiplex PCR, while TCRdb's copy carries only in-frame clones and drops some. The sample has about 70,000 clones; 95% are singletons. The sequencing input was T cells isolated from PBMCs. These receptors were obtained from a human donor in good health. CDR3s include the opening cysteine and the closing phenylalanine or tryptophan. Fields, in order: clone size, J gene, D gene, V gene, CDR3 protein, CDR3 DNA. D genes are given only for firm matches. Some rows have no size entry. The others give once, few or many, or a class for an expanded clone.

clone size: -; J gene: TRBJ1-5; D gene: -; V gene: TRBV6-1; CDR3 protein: CASSRVNQPQHF; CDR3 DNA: TGTGCCAGCAGCAGGGTCAATCAGCCCCAGCATTTT
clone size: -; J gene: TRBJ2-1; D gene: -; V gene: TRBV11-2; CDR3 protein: CASSPQRGNEQFF; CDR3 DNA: TGTGCCAGCAGCCCCCAAAGGGGGAATGAGCAGTTCTTC
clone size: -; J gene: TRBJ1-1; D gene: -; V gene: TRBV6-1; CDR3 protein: CASQQRNTEAFF; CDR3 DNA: TGTGCCAGTCAACAGAGGAACACTGAAGCTTTCTTT
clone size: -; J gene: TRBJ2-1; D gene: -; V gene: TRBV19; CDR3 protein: CASGENGLSYNEQFF; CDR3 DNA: TGTGCCAGCGGTGAAAACGGACTTTCCTACAATGAGCAGTTCTTC
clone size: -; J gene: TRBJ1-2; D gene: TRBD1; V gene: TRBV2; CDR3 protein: CASSVQGVDYGYTF; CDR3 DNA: TGTGCCAGCAGTGTTCAGGGGGTAGACTATGGCTACACCTTC
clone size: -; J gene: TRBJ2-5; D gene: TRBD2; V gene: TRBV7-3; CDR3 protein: CASSLGLAGFQETQYF; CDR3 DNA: TGTGCCAGCAGCTTAGGGCTAGCGGGTTTCCAAGAGACCCAGTACTTC
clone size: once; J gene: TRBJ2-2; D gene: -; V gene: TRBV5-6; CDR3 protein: CASSYGSGELFF; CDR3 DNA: TGTGCCAGCAGCTACGGGTCCGGGGAGCTGTTTTTT
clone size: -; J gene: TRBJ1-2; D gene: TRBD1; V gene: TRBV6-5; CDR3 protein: CASRQGAGGYTF; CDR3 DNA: TGTGCCAGTAGACAGGGGGCGGGAGGCTACACCTTC
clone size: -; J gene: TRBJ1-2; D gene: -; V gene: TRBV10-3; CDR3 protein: CAISDVQGEVFGYTF; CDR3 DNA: TGTGCCATCAGTGATGTACAAGGGGAGGTGTTTGGCTACACCTTC
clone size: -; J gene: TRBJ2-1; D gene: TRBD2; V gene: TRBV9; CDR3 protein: CASSVDTSGGNQFF; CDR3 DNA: TGTGCCAGCAGCGTGGACACTAGCGGGGGCAATCAGTTCTTC
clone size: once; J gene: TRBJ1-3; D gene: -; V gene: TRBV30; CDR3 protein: CAWSKTPERGSGNTIYF; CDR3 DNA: TGTGCCTGGAGTAAAACCCCCGAGCGAGGGTCTGGAAACACCATATATTTT
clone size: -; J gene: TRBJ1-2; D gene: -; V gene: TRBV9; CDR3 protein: CASSHEGQYYGYTF; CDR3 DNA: TGTGCCAGCAGCCATGAAGGACAGTACTATGGCTACACCTTC
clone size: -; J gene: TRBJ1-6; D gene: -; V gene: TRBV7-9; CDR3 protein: CASSPTGNSPLHF; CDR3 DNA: TGTGCCAGCAGCCCGACCGGGAATTCACCCCTCCACTTT
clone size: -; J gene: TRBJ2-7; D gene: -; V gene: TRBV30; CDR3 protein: CACTGLHYEQYF; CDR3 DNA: TGTGCCTGTACAGGGCTACACTACGAGCAGTACTTC
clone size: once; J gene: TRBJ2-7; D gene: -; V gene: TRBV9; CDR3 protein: CASSVAYGLGYEQYF; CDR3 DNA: TGTGCCAGCAGCGTAGCCTATGGACTGGGCTACGAGCAGTACTTC
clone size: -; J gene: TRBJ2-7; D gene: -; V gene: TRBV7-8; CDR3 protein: CASSLDLGEQYF; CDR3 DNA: TGTGCCAGCAGCTTAGATCTCGGCGAGCAGTACTTC
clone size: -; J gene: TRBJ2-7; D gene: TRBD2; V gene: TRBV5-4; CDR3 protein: CASSSVGRGYEQYF; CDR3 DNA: TGTGCCAGCAGCAGCGTAGGGAGGGGTTACGAGCAGTACTTC
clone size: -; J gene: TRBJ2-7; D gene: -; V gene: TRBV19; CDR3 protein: CASSSYKAGQGHFYEQYF; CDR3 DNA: TGTGCCAGTAGTAGTTATAAGGCCGGCCAGGGGCATTTTTACGAGCAGTACTTC
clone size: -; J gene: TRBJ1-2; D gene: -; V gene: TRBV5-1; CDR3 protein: CASSPEGGRVWYGYTF; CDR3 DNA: TGCGCCAGCAGCCCGGAAGGCGGCAGGGTGTGGTATGGCTACACCTTC
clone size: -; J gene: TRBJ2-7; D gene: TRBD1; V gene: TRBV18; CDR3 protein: CASSSPLTGAYEQYF; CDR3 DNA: TGTGCCAGCTCCTCCCCCCTGACAGGGGCATACGAGCAGTACTTC
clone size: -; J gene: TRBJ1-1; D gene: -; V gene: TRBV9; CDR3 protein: CASSAGHFSTEAFF; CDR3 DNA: TGTGCCAGCAGCGCAGGACACTTTAGCACTGAAGCTTTCTTT
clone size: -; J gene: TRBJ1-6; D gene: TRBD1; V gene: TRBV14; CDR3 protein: CASSQSRTGLSLHF; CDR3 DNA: TGTGCCAGCAGCCAATCAAGGACAGGACTGTCCCTCCACTTT
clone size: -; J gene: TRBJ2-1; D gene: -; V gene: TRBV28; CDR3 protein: CASIDTGFYNEQFF; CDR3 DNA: TGTGCCAGCATTGACACGGGGTTCTACAATGAGCAGTTCTTC
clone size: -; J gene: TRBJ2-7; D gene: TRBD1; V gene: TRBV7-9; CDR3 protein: CAFRTGKSYEQYF; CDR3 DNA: TGTGCCTTCCGGACAGGTAAGTCCTACGAGCAGTACTTC
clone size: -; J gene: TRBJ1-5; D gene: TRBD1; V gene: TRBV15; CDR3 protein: CATSRGKDRNSNQPQHF; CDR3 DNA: TGTGCCACCAGCAGAGGTAAGGACAGGAATAGCAATCAGCCCCAGCATTTT